This T cell receptor (beta chain) was captured by sequencing in a study of vaccination and CD4 T cells after COVID-19. Study-wide findings and caveats: Median counts of SARS-CoV-2-reactive clonotypes increased from roughly 19 to 38; this difference was not significant.

The treatment here: approximately 10-day PBMC culture with coronavirus spike peptide pools or control peptides (ViraFEST assay). Negative selection recovered the CD4+ T cells once they had spent more than eight days in culture. Sequenced with the Oncomine TCR Beta short-read assay was DNA taken from cultured CD4+ T cells. TCRdb redid the calling of the PCR reads with MiXCR, one entry per CDR3 protein. Counted here are around 15,000 distinct CDR3 sequences, about two fifths occurring once; the ten biggest clones make up under 7.5%. This clonotype was seen once. Antigen unknown. The germline gives CDR1 MDHEN, CDR2 SYDVKM. The CDR3 loop spans 14 amino acids. The trim removed 7 bases at V and 5 bases at J, leaving 9 bases unmatched.

This chain uses TRBV28 with TRBJ2-5; 8 bases agree with TRBD2. Sequencing used CD4+ T cells from blood, cultured in vitro, obtained after SARS-CoV-2 vaccination. The clonotype comes from a human donor who had recovered from COVID-19. CDR3 in amino acids: CASKPGGGMETQYF. CDR3 nucleotide sequence: TGTGCCAGCAAACCGGGAGGGGGTATGGAGACCCAGTACTTC.